A single sample is the source of the 29 T cell receptor beta chains below, sequenced in a study of T cell repertoires in cytomegalovirus infection. Their antigen targets remain unknown. Using its own MiXCR run on the reads, TCRdb lists one record per CDR3 protein. The repertoire consists of about 830,000 distinct CDR3 sequences, with around a third occurring once and the leading ten covering 9.5% to 15%. The sequenced sample was cultured CD8+ T cells from PBMCs, obtained from culture after CMV antigen stimulation. The receptor set was obtained from a human donor in good health (CMV status not recorded). Some clones in this sample may be carry-over from other donors' samples.

The chain links TRBV5-6 to TRBJ1-4; D not certain. CDR3 size: 15 residues. Germline assignment: CDR1 SGHDT and CDR2 YYEEEE. V was cut by 4 bases and J by 5 bases, with 15 bases left in between. CDR3 amino acids: CASSHWTSYNEKLFF. CDR3 bases: TGTGCCAGCAGCCATTGGACCTCTTACAATGAAAAACTGTTTTTT.

This rearrangement joins TRBV20-1 to TRBJ2-1; the D gene is possibly TRBD2 (6 bases). CDR3 size: 15 residues. Trimming shortened V by 3 bases and J by 7 bases, and 19 bases separated the two germline ends. CDR1 DFQATT and CDR2 SNEGSKA come from the germline V gene (reference sequence). In DNA, the CDR3 is TGCAGTGCTAGCTTCTCGGTCCCCCGGGAGAATGAGCAGTTCTTC. Its translation: CSASFSVPRENEQFF.

This chain joins TRBV15 and TRBJ2-7; the D gene is possibly TRBD2 (5 bases). CDR1 and CDR2 (germline): LNHNV, YYDKDF (reference sequence). This CDR3 comprises 14 residues. V lost 0 bases to trimming and J lost 2 bases, with 8 bases between them. For the CDR3, the DNA is TGTGCCACCAGCAGAGATCTCGGGACCTACGAGCAGTACTTC. Its translation is CATSRDLGTYEQYF.

CDR3 sequence: CASSSLQGATNEKLFF. CDR3 bases: TGTGCCAGCAGCTCTCTACAGGGGGCAACTAATGAAAAACTGTTTTTT. The chain carries TRBV7-9 and TRBJ1-4; TRBD1 matches at 8 bases. Germline CDR1 SEHNR, CDR2 FQNEAQ (reference sequence). V lost 4 bases and J lost 0; bases outside the gene matches: 4. The CDR3 sequence is 16 residues long.

A few counts support this clonotype. The chain employs TRBV6-1 and TRBJ2-3, with 12 bases that match TRBD2. The CDR3 extends over 16 amino acids. V gave up 2 bases and J gave up 4 bases; unmatched junction bases: 4. Per the germline V gene, CDR1 is MNHNS and CDR2 is SASEGT. The CDR3 protein is CASSEYLAGGADTQYF. The CDR3 coding sequence is TGTGCCAGCAGTGAATACCTAGCGGGGGGGGCAGATACGCAGTATTTT.

This clonotype was counted a few times. The chain carries TRBV12-3 or TRBV12-4 and TRBJ1-2, with TRBD1 matching over 7 bases. This CDR3 spans 11 amino acids. J lost 8 bases, V lost 7 bases, and 4 bases had no gene match. Here the CDR3 DNA reads TGTGCCAGCAACCCGGGACAGGGCTACACCTTC. Its protein is CASNPGQGYTF.

The chain is built from TRBV12-3 or TRBV12-4 and TRBJ2-2; TRBD1 matches at 10 bases. The CDR3 covers 18 residues. V was clipped by 3 bases and J by 1 base; unmatched bases: 8. The CDR3 region is CASSFIVRDRGNTGELFF. For the CDR3, the DNA is TGTGCCAGCAGTTTCATTGTTAGGGACAGGGGGAACACCGGGGAGCTGTTTTTT.

This clonotype turned up a few times. This sequence joins TRBV6-6 and TRBJ1-2, with 7 bases aligning to TRBD1. CDR1 and CDR2 from the germline V gene are MNHNY and SVGAGI (reference sequence). V dropped 6 bases and J dropped 4; count of bases not matched to a gene: 8. The CDR3 length is 14 residues. DNA of the CDR3: TGTGCCAGCAGATCCCCCGGGACAGTCTATGGCTACACCTTC. It is translated as CASRSPGTVYGYTF.

This clonotype was observed at least ten times. V gene TRBV12-5 combines with J gene TRBJ2-3, with D uncertain. Germline V gene lookup returns CDR1 LGHNT and CDR2 FRNRAP. The CDR3 is made up of 12 amino acids. V lost 4 bases and J lost 1, with 3 bases in between. CDR3 coding DNA: TGTGCTAGTGGTTGGGGCACAGATACGCAGTATTTT. Translating gives CASGWGTDTQYF.

V is TRBV4-1 and J is TRBJ1-6, with no clear D. The CDR3 sequence is 16 residues long. V dropped 3 bases and J dropped 0 bases, with 9 bases sitting between them. Germline V gene lookup returns CDR1 MGHRA and CDR2 YSYEKL. For the CDR3, the DNA is TGCGCCAGCAGCCAGCAAGACAACTCCTATAATTCACCCCTCCACTTT. This gives the protein CASSQQDNSYNSPLHF.

This clonotype was observed once. A much larger clonotype is one base distant, so this may be a read error. The chain employs TRBV7-9 and TRBJ1-5; D is unclear. Germline V lookup: CDR1 SEHNR, CDR2 FQNEAQ (reference sequence). The CDR3 runs to 12 residues. This CDR3 is CANSLEDQPQHF. CDR3 nucleotide sequence: TGTGCCAACAGCTTAGAGGATCAGCCCCAGCATTTT.

This clonotype was observed a handful of times. V usage is TRBV11-2 and J usage is TRBJ2-3, with 10 nucleotides matching TRBD2. CDR1 is SGHAT, CDR2 FQNNGV, per germline. CDR3 length equals 16 residues. Trimming cost V 3 bases and J 2 bases; bases outside gene matches: 5. CDR3 coding DNA: TGTGCCAGCAGCTTCGGACTAGCGGTCGACACAGATACGCAGTATTTT. It yields the protein CASSFGLAVDTDTQYF.

This clonotype turned up a few times. The chain has TRBV20-1 and TRBJ1-5, with D possibly TRBD1 on 6 matching bases. The germline V gene encodes CDR1 DFQATT and CDR2 SNEGSKA (reference sequence). The CDR3 loop spans 15 amino acids. Trimming removed 4 bases from V and 3 bases from J, with 16 bases in between. CDR3 sequence reads: CSAKLKGGNNQPQHF. The CDR3 region has the DNA TGCAGTGCTAAATTAAAAGGGGGGAACAATCAGCCCCAGCATTTT.

The rearrangement joins TRBV7-9 to TRBJ2-7; D perhaps matches TRBD2 (5 bases). From germline, CDR1 is SEHNR and CDR2 FQNEAQ (reference sequence). CDR3 length equals 11 residues. V was shortened by 3 bases and J by 5 bases, with 5 bases between the two germline ends. This chain's CDR3 is CASSLRDEQYF. The CDR3 DNA sequence: TGTGCCAGCAGCTTGCGGGACGAGCAGTACTTC.

The chain has TRBV28 and TRBJ1-6; 11 bases agree with TRBD1. V was clipped by 4 bases and J by 2 bases; unmatched bases: 7. Germline V gene data show CDR1 as MDHEN and CDR2 as SYDVKM. CDR3 size: 18 residues. The CDR3 here is CASSWTGGYNTYNSPLHF. The CDR3, as DNA: TGTGCCAGCAGTTGGACAGGGGGCTACAATACCTATAATTCACCCCTCCACTTT.

At least ten counts were recorded for this clonotype. The chain has TRBV12-5 and TRBJ1-1; D possibly corresponds to TRBD1 (5 bases). The length of the CDR3 is 15 residues. V was pared by 3 bases and J by 4 bases, with 15 bases between. The germline V gene encodes CDR1 LGHNT and CDR2 FRNRAP. This chain's CDR3 is CASGFSTVDGTEAFF. DNA for the CDR3: TGTGCTAGTGGTTTCTCGACAGTCGATGGCACTGAAGCTTTCTTT.

The sample holds many counts of this clonotype. This chain links TRBV7-2 with TRBJ2-5; D is possibly TRBD2 (6 bases). CDR3 length: 16 amino acids. The V and J ends lost 5 bases and 0 bases respectively, with 16 bases between them. From germline, CDR1 is SGHTA and CDR2 FQGNSA. CDR3 residues: CASSTRLGEYQETQYF. CDR3 DNA sequence: TGTGCCAGCAGCACACGACTAGGCGAGTACCAAGAGACCCAGTACTTC.

The gene calls are TRBV2 and TRBJ2-7; D might be TRBD1 or TRBD2, each matching 5 bases. The CDR3 loop spans 14 amino acids. Trimming took off 0 bases at V and 4 bases at J, with 10 bases between the two ends. Germline-derived CDR1 and CDR2 are SNHLY and FYNNEI. In nucleotides, the CDR3 is TGTGCCAGCAGTGAAGCGCTGGGGGTTTACGAGCAGTACGTC. Its translation is CASSEALGVYEQYV.

This CDR3 is CSVQTGTTNTGELFF. DNA for the CDR3: TGCAGCGTGCAAACCGGGACAACGAACACCGGGGAGCTGTTTTTT. This rearrangement joins TRBV29-1 to TRBJ2-2; D perhaps matches TRBD1 (6 bases). The germline V gene has CDR1 SQVTM and CDR2 ANQGSEA. This CDR3 comprises 15 residues. V was clipped by 6 bases and J by 0 bases, with 14 bases between them.

This clonotype was counted ten times or more. The chain is built from TRBV12-3 or TRBV12-4 and TRBJ2-2; D unclear. V lost 6 bases and J 6 bases, leaving 5 bases between the germline ends. The CDR3 is 11 residues long. The CDR3 sequence is CASSPSGELFF. The DNA for the CDR3 is TGTGCCAGCAGCCCCTCCGGGGAGCTGTTTTTT.

This clonotype was seen only a few times. CDR3 nucleotides: TGTGCCAGCAGTTCCTCTACAGGGGTTAGCGAGCAGTACTTC. As protein: CASSSSTGVSEQYF. J is TRBJ2-7 and V is TRBV6-5; 7 nucleotides align to TRBD1. CDR3 size: 14 residues. Losses at the gene ends were 4 bases for V and 6 bases for J; bases not matched to a gene: 9. Germline CDR1 reads MNHEY; CDR2 reads SVGAGI.

The chain is built from TRBV3-1 and TRBJ2-1, with 8 bases fitting TRBD2. The CDR3 sequence is 16 residues long. CDR1 LGHDT and CDR2 YNNKEL come from the germline V gene (reference sequence). Unmatched junction bases numbered 6, after V lost 3 bases and J lost 2 bases. The CDR3 sequence: CASSQIERGTYNEQFF. The DNA for the CDR3 is TGTGCCAGCAGCCAGATAGAGCGGGGGACCTACAATGAGCAGTTCTTC.

In its sample, this clonotype was seen a few times. J is TRBJ2-1 and V is TRBV7-3; D perhaps matches TRBD1 (5 bases). CDR1 and CDR2 (germline): SGHTA, FQGTGA. This CDR3 has 15 residues. Deletions cut 5 bases from V and 0 bases from J, with 11 bases between. The DNA for the CDR3 is TGTGCCAGCAGCCCCTGGGGCAGCTCCTACAATGAGCAGTTCTTC. It codes for CASSPWGSSYNEQFF. Looking up the rest from reference TRBV7-3 and TRBJ2-1 gives the full variable domain: GAGVSQTPSNKVTEKGKYVELRCDPISGHTALYWYRQSLGQGPEFLIYFQGTGAADDSGLPNDRFFAVRPEGSVSTLKIQRTERGDSAVYLCASSPWGSSYNEQFFGPGTRLTVL.

The chain uses TRBV27 and TRBJ2-3; D is undetermined. The CDR3 covers 12 residues. Trimming stripped 6 bases from V and 5 bases from J, with 9 bases between. Germline CDR1 reads MNHEY; CDR2 reads SMNVEV (reference sequence). CDR3 DNA: TGTGCCAGCAGAAAGGGTCAAGATACGCAGTATTTT. Protein: CASRKGQDTQYF.

This clonotype was recorded many times. The chain employs TRBV7-2 and TRBJ2-5, with TRBD2 matching over 7 bases. The CDR3 has 15 residues. The V gene end was trimmed by 5 bases and the J gene end by 5 bases; junction bases not matched to a gene: 11. CDR1 and CDR2 (germline): SGHTA, FQGNSA. The CDR3 nucleotides are TGTGCCAGCAGCCGTTCGGGAGGAGTCGGGGAGACCCAGTACTTC. Protein: CASSRSGGVGETQYF.

The table lists this clonotype with a count of one. V is TRBV7-3 and J is TRBJ1-4, with no clear D. Germline V gene data show CDR1 as SGHTA and CDR2 as FQGTGA. The CDR3 covers 14 residues. V gave up 6 bases and J gave up 5 bases, with 13 bases separating them. The CDR3 nucleotides are TGTGCCAGCAGTCAACCGGCATCGAATGAAAAACTGTTTTTT. It translates to CASSQPASNEKLFF.

This clonotype was found many times. The chain links TRBV4-3 to TRBJ2-3, with unresolved D. With 0 bases removed from V and 2 bases from J, the gap between germline ends came to 6 bases. Germline loops: CDR1 LGHNA, CDR2 YSLEER. The CDR3 extends over 14 amino acids. The DNA for the CDR3 is TGCGCCAGCAGCCAAGAGGAATTCACAGATACGCAGTATTTT. Encoded protein: CASSQEEFTDTQYF.

The chain is built from TRBV14 and TRBJ2-3, with 13 nucleotides matching TRBD2. V lost 4 bases to trimming and J lost 5 bases; unmatched junction nucleotides: 9. Germline CDR1 is SGHDN and CDR2 is FVKESK. This CDR3 has 17 residues. This CDR3 is CASSLSVGTSGEDTQYF. The CDR3 nucleotides read TGTGCCAGCAGCCTGAGTGTTGGGACTAGCGGGGAAGATACGCAGTATTTT.

This clonotype was found once. V and J are TRBV20-1 and TRBJ2-7, with 8 bases fitting TRBD1. The CDR3 is 12 residues long. V shed 3 bases and J 6 bases; nucleotides not matched to a gene: 4. Germline-derived CDR1 and CDR2 are DFQATT and SNEGSKA (reference sequence). CDR3 region: CSASQGAGEQYV. The CDR3 region has the DNA TGCAGTGCTAGTCAGGGGGCGGGCGAGCAGTACGTC.